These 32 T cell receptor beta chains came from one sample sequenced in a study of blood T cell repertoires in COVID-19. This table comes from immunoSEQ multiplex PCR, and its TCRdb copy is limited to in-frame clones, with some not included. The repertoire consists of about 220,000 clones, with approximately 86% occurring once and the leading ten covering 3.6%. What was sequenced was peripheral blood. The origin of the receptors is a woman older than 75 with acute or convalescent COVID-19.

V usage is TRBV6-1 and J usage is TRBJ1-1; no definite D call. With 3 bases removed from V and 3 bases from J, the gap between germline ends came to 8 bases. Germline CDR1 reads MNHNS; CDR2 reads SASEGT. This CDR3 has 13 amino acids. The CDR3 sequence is CASSDPTDTEAFF. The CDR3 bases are TGTGCCAGCAGTGACCCCACAGACACTGAAGCTTTCTTT.

The CDR3: CASSVDVGVAYEQYF. CDR3 in DNA: TGTGCCAGCAGCGTAGATGTAGGGGTCGCCTACGAGCAGTACTTC. The chain employs TRBV9 and TRBJ2-7, with D maybe TRBD1 (5 bases). Germline V gene sequence: CDR1 SGDLS, CDR2 YYNGEE. The length of the CDR3 is 15 residues. V dropped 0 bases and J dropped 2 bases, with 12 bases sitting between them.

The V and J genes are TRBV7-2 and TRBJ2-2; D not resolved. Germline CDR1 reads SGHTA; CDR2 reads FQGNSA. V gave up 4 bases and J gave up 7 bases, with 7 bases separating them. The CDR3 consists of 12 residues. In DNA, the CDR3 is TGTGCCAGCAGCTCGTCGGTCGGGGAGCTGTTTTTT. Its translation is CASSSSVGELFF.

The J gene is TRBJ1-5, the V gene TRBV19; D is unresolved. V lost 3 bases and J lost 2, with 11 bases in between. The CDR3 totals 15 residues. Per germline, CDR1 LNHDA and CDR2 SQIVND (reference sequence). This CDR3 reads CASSISGRRNQPQHF. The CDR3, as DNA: TGTGCCAGTAGTATTAGTGGGAGGCGCAATCAGCCCCAGCATTTT.

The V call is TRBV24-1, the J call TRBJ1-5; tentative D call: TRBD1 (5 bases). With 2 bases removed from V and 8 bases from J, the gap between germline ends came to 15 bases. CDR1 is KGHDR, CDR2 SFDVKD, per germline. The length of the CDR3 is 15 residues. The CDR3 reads CATSDSRVGGEPQHF. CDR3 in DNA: TGTGCCACCAGTGATTCCCGGGTCGGGGGTGAGCCCCAGCATTTT.

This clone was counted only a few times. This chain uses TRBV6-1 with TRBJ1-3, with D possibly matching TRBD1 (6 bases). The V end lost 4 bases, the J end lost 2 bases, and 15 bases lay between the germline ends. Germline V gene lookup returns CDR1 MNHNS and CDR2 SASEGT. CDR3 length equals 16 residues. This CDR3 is CASSVLLQGTGNTIYF. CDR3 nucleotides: TGTGCCAGCAGTGTACTTTTACAGGGTACTGGAAACACCATATATTTT.

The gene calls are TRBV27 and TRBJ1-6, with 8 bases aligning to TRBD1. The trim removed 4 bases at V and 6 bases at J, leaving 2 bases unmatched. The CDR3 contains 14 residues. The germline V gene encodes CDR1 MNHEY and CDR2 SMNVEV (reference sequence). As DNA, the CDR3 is TGTGCCAGCAGTTGGGGACAGGTTAATTCACCCCTCCACTTT. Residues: CASSWGQVNSPLHF.

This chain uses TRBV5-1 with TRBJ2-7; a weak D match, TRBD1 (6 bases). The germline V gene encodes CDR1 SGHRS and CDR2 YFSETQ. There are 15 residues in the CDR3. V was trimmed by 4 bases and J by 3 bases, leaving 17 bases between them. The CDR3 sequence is CASSPGQLPDYEQYF. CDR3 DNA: TGCGCCAGCAGCCCAGGACAGCTTCCTGACTACGAGCAGTACTTC.

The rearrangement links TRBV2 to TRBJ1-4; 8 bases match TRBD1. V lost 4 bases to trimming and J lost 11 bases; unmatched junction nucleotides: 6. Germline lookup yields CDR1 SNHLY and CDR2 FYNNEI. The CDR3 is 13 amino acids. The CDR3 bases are TGTGCCAGCAGTGGGGCAGGGGGCGATAAACTGTTTTTT. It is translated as CASSGAGGDKLFF.

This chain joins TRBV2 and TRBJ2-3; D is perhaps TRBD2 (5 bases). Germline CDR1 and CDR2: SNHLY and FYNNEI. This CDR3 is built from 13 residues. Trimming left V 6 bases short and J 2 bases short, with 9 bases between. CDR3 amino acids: CASRGLNTDTQYF. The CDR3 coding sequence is TGTGCCAGCAGAGGACTGAACACAGATACGCAGTATTTT.

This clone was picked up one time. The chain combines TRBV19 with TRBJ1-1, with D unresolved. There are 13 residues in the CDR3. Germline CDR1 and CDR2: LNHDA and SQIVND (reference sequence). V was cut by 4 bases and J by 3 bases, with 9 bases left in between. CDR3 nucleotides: TGTGCCAGTAGTAACAGCGGGGACACTGAAGCTTTCTTT. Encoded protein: CASSNSGDTEAFF.

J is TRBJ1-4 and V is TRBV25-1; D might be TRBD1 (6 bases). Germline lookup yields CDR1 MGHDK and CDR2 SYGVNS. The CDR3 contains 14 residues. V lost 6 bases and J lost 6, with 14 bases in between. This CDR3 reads CASRPTGLDEKLFF. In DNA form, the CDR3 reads TGTGCCAGCAGACCCACAGGGTTAGATGAAAAACTGTTTTTT. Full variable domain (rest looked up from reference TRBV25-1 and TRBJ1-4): EADIYQTPRYLVIGTGKKITLECSQTMGHDKMYWYQQDPGMELHLIHYSYGVNSTEKGDLSSESTVSRIRTEHFPLTLESARPSHTSQYLCASRPTGLDEKLFFGSGTQLSVL.

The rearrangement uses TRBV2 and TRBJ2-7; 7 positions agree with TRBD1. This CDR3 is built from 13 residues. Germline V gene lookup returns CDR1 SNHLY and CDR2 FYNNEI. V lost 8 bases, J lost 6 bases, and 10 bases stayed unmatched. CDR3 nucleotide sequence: TGTGCCAGCTGCCGGGACAGTCGTTTCGAGCAGTACTTC. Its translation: CASCRDSRFEQYF.

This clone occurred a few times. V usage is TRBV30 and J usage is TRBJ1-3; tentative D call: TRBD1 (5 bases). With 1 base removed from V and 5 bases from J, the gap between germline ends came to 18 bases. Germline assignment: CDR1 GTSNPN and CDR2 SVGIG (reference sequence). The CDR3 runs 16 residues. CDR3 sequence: CAWSGYRPGGRNTIYF. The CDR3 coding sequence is TGTGCCTGGAGTGGGTACAGGCCGGGCGGGAGAAACACCATATATTTT. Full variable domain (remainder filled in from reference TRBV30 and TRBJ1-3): SQTIHQWPATLVQPVGSPLSLECTVEGTSNPNLYWYRQAAGRGLQLLFYSVGIGQISSEVPQNLSASRPQDRQFILSSKKLLLSDSGFYLCAWSGYRPGGRNTIYFGEGSWLTVV.

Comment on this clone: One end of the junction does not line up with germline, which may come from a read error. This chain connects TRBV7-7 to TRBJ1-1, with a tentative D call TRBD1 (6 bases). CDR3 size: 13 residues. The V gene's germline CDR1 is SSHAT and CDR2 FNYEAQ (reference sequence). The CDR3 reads CASSLGQNTEAFF. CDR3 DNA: TGTGCTAGCAGCTTGGGACAGAACACTGAAGCTTTCTTT.

The CDR3 spells CASSPSKGLTEAFF. The CDR3 DNA is TGTGCCAGCAGCCCTAGCAAGGGATTAACTGAAGCTTTCTTT. V and J are TRBV7-3 and TRBJ1-1; no reliable D call. Germline V gene data show CDR1 as SGHTA and CDR2 as FQGTGA. The germline V and J ends were trimmed by 5 bases and 5 bases, with 15 bases remaining between them. The CDR3 loop spans 14 amino acids.

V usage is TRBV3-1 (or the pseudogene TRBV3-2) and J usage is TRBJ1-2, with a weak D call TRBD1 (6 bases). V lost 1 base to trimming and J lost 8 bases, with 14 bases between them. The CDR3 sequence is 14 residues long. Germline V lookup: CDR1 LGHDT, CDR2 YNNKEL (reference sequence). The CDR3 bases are TGTGCCAGCAGCCAAGTTGGCGGGGGCTACGGCTACACCTTC. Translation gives CASSQVGGGYGYTF.

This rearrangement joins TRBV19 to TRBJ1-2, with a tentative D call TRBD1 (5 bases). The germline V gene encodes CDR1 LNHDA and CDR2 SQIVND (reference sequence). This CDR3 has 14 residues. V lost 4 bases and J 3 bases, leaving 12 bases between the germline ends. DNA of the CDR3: TGTGCCAGTAGTACCCAGGACAAGTACTATGGCTACACCTTC. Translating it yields CASSTQDKYYGYTF.

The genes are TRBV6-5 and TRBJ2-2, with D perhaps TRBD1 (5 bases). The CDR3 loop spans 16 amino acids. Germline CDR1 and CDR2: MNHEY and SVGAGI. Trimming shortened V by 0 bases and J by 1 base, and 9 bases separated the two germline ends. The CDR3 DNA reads TGTGCCAGCAGTTACTCAGGGGTTGGGAACACCGGGGAGCTGTTTTTT. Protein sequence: CASSYSGVGNTGELFF.

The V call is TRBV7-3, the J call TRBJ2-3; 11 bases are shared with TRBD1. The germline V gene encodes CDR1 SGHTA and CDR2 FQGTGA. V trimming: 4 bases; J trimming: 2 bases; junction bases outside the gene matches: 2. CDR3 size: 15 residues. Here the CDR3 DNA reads TGTGCCAGCAGCTGGACAGGGGGCGCCACAGATACGCAGTATTTT. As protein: CASSWTGGATDTQYF.

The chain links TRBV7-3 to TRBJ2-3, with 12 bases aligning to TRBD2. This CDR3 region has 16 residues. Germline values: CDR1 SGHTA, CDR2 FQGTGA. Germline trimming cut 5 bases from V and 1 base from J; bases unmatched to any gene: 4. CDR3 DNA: TGTGCCAGCAGCCTGACTAGCGGGGGAGGCACAGATACGCAGTATTTT. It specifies CASSLTSGGGTDTQYF.

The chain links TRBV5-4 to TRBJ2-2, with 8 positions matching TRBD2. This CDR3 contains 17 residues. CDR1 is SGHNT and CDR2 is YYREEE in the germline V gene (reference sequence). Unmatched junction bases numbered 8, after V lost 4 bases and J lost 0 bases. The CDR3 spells CASSKKGGGSNTGELFF. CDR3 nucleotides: TGTGCCAGCAGCAAGAAGGGCGGGGGGTCGAACACCGGGGAGCTGTTTTTT.

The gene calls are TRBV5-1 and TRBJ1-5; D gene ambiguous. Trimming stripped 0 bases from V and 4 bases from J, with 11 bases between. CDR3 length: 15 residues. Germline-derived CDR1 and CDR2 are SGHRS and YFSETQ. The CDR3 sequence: CASSLEGRGNQPQHF. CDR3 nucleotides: TGCGCCAGCAGCTTGGAGGGCAGAGGGAATCAGCCCCAGCATTTT. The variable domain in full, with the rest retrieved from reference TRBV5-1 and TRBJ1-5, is KAGVTQTPRYLIKTRGQQVTLSCSPISGHRSVSWYQQTPGQGLQFLFEYFSETQRNKGNFPGRFSGRQFSNSRSEMNVSTLELGDSALYLCASSLEGRGNQPQHFGDGTRLSIL.

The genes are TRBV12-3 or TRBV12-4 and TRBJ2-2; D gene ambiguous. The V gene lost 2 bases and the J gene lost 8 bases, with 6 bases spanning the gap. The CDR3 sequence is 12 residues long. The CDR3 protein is CASSLLAGELFF. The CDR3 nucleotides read TGTGCCAGCAGTTTACTGGCAGGGGAGCTGTTTTTT.

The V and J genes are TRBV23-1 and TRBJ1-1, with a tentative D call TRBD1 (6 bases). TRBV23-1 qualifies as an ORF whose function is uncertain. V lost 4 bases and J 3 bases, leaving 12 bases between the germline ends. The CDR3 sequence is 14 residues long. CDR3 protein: CASSRGLEDTEAFF. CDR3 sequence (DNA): TGCGCCAGCAGTCGGGGGCTGGAGGACACTGAAGCTTTCTTT.

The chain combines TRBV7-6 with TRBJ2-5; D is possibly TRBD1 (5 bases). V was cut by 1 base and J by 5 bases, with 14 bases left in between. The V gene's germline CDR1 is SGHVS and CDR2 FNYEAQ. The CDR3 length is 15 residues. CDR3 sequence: CASSLDGSGFETQYF. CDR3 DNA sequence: TGTGCCAGCAGCTTAGATGGGTCAGGGTTTGAGACCCAGTACTTC.

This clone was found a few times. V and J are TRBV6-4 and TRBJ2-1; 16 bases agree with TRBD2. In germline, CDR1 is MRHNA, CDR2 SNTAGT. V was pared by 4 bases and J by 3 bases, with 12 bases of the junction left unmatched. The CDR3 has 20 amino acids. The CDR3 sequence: CASSVFSGTSGGAVYNEQFF. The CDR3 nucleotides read TGTGCCAGCAGTGTATTTTCCGGGACTAGCGGGGGGGCAGTCTACAATGAGCAGTTCTTC.

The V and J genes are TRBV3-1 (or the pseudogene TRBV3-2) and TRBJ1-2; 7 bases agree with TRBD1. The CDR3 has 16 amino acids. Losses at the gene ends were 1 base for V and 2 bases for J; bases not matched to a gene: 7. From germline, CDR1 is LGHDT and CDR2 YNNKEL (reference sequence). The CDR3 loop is CASSQGSGTANYGYTF. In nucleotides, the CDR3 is TGTGCCAGCAGCCAAGGATCCGGGACAGCCAACTATGGCTACACCTTC.

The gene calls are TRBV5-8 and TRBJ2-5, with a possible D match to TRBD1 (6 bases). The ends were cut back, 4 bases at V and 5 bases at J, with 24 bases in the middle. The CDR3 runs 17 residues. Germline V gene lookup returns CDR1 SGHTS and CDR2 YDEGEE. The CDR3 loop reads CASSPRGEGDSGETQYF. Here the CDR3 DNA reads TGTGCCAGCAGCCCCCGAGGCGAGGGGGATTCTGGGGAGACCCAGTACTTC.

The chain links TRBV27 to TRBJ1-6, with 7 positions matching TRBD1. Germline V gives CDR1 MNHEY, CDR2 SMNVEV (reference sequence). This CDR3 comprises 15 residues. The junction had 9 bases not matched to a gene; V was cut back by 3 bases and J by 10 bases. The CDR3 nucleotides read TGTGCCAGCAGTTTGACAGGGAGGATCGACTCACCCCTCCACTTT. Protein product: CASSLTGRIDSPLHF.

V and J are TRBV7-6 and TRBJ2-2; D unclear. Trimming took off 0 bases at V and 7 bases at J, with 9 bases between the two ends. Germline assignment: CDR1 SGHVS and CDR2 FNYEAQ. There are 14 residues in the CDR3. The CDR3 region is CASSLARSHGELFF. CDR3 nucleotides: TGTGCCAGCAGCTTAGCGCGATCCCACGGGGAGCTGTTTTTT.

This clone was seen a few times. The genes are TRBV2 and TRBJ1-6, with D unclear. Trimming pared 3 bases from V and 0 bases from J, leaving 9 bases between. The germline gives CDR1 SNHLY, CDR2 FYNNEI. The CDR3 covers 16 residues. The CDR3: CASSEEGFSYNSPLHF. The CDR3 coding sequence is TGTGCCAGCAGTGAGGAGGGATTCTCCTATAATTCACCCCTCCACTTT.